Given below is one T cell receptor (beta chain) in context. This entry is derived from a study of blood T cell repertoires in COVID-19. Study-wide background: Material from acute and convalescent COVID-19 was sourced from the United States, Italy and Spain. The analysed material was cDNA or gDNA that came from T cells, B-cell-depleted T cells, or PBMCs.

Trimming shortened V by 3 bases and J by 1 base, and 14 bases separated the two germline ends. The CDR3 is made up of 15 amino acids. Germline V CDR1 and CDR2: SGDLS, YYNGEE. Method: immunoSEQ multiplex PCR; TCRdb's copy keeps in-frame clones and lacks some. The repertoire has 150,000 to 200,000 clones, 87% of them found once; the top ten carry just under 2.5%. The source material was peripheral blood. This chain joins TRBV9 and TRBJ2-7; TRBD1 might be the D (6 bases). The receptor was isolated from a man aged 40-50 years with active or convalescent COVID-19. The CDR3 loop is CASSAGTSVSYEQYF. In DNA, the CDR3 is TGTGCCAGCAGCGCCGGGACATCGGTTTCCTACGAGCAGTACTTC.